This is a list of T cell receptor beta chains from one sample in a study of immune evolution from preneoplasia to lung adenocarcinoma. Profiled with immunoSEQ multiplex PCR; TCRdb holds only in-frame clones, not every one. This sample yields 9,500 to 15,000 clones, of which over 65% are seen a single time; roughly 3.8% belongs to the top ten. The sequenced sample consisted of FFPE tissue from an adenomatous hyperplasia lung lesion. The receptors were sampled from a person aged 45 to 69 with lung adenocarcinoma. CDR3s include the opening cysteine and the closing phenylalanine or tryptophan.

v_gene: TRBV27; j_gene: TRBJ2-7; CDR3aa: CASSSPGGPKGYEQYF
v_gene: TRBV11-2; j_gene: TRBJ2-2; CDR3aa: CASSLVSSGSTGELFF
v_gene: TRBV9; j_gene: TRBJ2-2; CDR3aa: CASSATLAGELFF
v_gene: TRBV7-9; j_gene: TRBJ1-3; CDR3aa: CASSRGTILGAGTGNTIYF
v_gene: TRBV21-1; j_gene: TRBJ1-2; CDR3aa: CASSYQCGTSNGYTF
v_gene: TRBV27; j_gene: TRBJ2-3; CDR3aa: CASKTGLGINTQYF
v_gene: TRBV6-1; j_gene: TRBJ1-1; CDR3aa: CATSRQWNTEAFF
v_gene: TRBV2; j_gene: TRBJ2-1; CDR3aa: CASSEHGMNEQFF
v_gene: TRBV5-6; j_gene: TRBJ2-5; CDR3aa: CASSLDLAGGETQYF
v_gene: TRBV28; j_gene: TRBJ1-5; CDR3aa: CASSLSSRGNNQPQHF
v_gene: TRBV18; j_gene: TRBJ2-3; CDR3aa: CASSSTDTQYF
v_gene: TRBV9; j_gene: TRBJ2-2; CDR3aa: CASSVGASGATGELFF
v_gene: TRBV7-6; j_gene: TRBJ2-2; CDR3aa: CASSLARGGRTGELFF
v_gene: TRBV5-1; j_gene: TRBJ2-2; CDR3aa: CASSTGGTGELFF
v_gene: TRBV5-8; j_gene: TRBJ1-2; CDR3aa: CASSFQYYGYTF
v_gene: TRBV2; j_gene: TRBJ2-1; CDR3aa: CASSEPFNTEQFF
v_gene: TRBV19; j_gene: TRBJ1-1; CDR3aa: CASHGQGAITEAFF
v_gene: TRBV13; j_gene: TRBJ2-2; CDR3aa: CASSFRPPTGGNTGELFF
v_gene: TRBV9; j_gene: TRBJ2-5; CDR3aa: CASSVGSSGRETQYF
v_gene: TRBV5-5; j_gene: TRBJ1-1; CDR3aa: CASSLWGQKRQGTEAFF
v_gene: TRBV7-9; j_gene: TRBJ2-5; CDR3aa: CASSFTGRETQYF
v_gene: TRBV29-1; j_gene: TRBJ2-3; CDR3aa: CSVIAGVTDTQYF
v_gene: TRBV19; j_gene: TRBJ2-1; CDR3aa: CASSPDRGLGHNEQFF
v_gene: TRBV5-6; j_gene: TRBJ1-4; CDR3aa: CASSGTAEKLFF
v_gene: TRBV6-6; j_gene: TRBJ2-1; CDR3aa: CASSPSDRQSVNEQFF
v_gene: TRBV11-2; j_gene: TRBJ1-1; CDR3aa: CASGGAMNTEAFF
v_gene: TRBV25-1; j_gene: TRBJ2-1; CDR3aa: CASSVRLAGDNEQFF
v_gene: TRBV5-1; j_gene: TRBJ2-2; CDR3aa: CASSPGGASGELFF
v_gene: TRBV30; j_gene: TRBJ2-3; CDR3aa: CAYTTGLGTDTQYF
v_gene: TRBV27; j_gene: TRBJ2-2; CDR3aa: CASSFSLAGGSAGELFF
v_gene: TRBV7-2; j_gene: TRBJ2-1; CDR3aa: CASSDTGTSGSGGQFF
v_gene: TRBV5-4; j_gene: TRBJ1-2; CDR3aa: CASSRDGNYGYTF
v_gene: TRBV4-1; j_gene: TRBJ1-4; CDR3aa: CASSQDQGATNEKLFF
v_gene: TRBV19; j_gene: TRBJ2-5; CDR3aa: CASRGRVRETQYF
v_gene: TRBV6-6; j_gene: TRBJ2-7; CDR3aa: CASRPDRGRLYEQYF
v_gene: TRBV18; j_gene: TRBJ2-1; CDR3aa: CASSPGTGGEEQFF
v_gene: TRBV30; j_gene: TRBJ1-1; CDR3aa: CAWSVSARRGKAFF
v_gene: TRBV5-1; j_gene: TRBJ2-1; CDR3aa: CASSPRDRGYFEQFF
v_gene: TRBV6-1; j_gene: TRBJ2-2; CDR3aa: CASSLGTSTGELFF
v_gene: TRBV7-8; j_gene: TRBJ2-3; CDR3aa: CASSLRRQDTQYF
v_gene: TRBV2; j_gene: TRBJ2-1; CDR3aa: CASNGGPVEEQFF
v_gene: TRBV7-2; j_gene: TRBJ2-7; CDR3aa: CASSWTFGRNEQYF
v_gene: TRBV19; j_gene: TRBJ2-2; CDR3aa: CASSIAGNTGELFF
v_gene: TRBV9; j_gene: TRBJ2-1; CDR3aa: CASSVAGAGVLFF
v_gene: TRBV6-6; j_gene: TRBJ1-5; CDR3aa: CASSYTQGQPQHF
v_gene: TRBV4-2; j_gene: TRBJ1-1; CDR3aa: CASSHPGQGDTEAFF
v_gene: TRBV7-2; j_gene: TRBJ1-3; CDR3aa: CASSLAGANTIYF
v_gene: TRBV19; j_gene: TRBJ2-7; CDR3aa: CASSILGTGFYEQYF
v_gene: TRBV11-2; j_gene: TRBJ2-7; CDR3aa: CASSPRTGATYEQYF
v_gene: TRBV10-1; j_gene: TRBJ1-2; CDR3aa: CASSGGGPEDYGYTF
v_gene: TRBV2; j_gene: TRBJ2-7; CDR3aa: CASSVGHHYEQYF
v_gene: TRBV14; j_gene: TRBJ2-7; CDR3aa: CASSQKRERSYEQYF
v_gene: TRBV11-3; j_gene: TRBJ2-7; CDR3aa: CASSLPGHIYEQYF
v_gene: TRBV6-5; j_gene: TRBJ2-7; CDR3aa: CASSYRLGVTYEQYF
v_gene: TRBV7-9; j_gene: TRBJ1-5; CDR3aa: CASSQSHGGTVNQPQHF
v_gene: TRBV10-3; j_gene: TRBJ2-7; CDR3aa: CAISEGTSGSYEQYF
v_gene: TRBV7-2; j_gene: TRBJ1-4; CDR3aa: CASSLTNEKLFF
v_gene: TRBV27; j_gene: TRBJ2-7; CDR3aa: CASRRGTDRLLIHEQYF
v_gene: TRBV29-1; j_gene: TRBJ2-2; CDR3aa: CSVDRGATGELFF
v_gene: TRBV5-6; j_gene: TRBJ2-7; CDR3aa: CASSGGGVYEQYF